This T cell receptor (beta chain) was found in a study of response to subunit inactivated influenza vaccine. One entry per CDR3 protein results from TCRdb running MiXCR on the RT-PCR reads. The table shows about half a million distinct CDR3 sequences, with less than 8% occurring only once. Concerning this clonotype: An end of the junction does not agree with germline; a read error may underlie this.

CDR3 length equals 13 residues. Per the germline V gene, CDR1 is SSHAT and CDR2 is FNYEAQ (reference sequence). The V gene is TRBV7-7, the J gene TRBJ2-2; D gene unclear. The specimen comprised PBMCs from blood, sampled less than 25 months after vaccination. The TCR comes from a man aged 50 to 75 who received an inactivated influenza vaccine. CDR3 sequence reads: CASSLRAPGELFF. CDR3 sequence (DNA): TGTGCTAGCAGCCTCCGGGCCCCCGGGGAGCTGTTTTTT.